A selection of T cell receptor beta chains follows, all from one sample in a study of CD8 T cells in ankylosing spondylitis. TCRdb used MiXCR to reprocess the 5' RACE reads, holding one entry per CDR3 protein. The sample has hundreds of thousands of distinct CDR3 sequences; over 9.5% are singletons. Sequences were obtained from blood, either unsorted or a sorted T cell fraction (not recorded which). The receptors come from a male donor with ankylosing spondylitis. CDR3s include the opening cysteine and the closing phenylalanine or tryptophan. The order of the fields is V gene, clone size, CDR3 protein. The size field is filled for only some rows; it gives once, few, many or a size class.

TRBV5-1 many CASSLEGAGELFF
TRBV5-1 many CASSSSGLGSYNEQFF
TRBV24-1 many CATSDLRTGMDTGELFF
TRBV7-9 many CASSLSQGAYEQYF
TRBV5-1 . CASSSEGGAVFF
TRBV7-6 . CASSWTAMNTEAFF
TRBV27 . CASKVEIYNSPLHF
TRBV5-1 . CASSFSGSNRADTQYF
TRBV12-3/TRBV12-4 many CASSLGLQGTGNTIYF
TRBV29-1 few CSGVEVEGVGYTF
TRBV29-1 many CSVGDRANEQYF
TRBV24-1 . CATSDSGLAASTDTQYF
TRBV20-1 . CSASRGTYRPYEQYF
TRBV11-2 . CASSHLNYGYTF
TRBV6-1 many CASSRGFIAGGSTQYF
TRBV18 few CASSQRVSEAFF
TRBV5-1 . CASSTRQGGTGELFF
TRBV7-6 few CASSSGVPSSGNTIYF
TRBV19 . CASSEGTGWSYNEQFF
TRBV10-3 . CAIRGQGADYGYTF
TRBV14 many CASSRRQGPPNTEAFF
TRBV4-2 . CASRAGVESYNEQFF
TRBV3-1 many CASSQDRQGKNEQFF
TRBV6-2/TRBV6-3 few CASSSVPTEAFF
TRBV12-3/TRBV12-4 many CASHNAGGTLSYTF
TRBV20-1 . CSARDGGRNTEAFF
TRBV7-2 . CASSLARAESIHNEQFF
TRBV29-1 few CSVGDQDTEAFF
TRBV15 many CATSRDITASNYGYTF
TRBV7-8 many CASSSKPLTGSSYNEQFF
TRBV4-2 many CASSGQAPPRETQYF
TRBV28 few CASSLRGRARDTQYF
TRBV4-2 . CASSQPTTGLNTIYF
TRBV27 few CASSSSGIPLGSGNQPQHF
TRBV5-5 few CASSLGRLAGQPQHF
TRBV7-2 . CASRANSGSSDTQYF
TRBV18 . CASSSGQGSNEKLFF
TRBV9 . CASSVGPRTRVDEQYF
TRBV7-2 . CASSQVGSEGNQPQHF
TRBV3-1 . CASSQETGGSYGYTF
TRBV12-3/TRBV12-4 . CASNPIAGVIADTQYF
TRBV6-5 . CASSYRRTGGNEQFF
TRBV19 . CASSIAAGGGLNTEAFF
TRBV6-1 once CASGPTGAPGEAFF
TRBV3-1 few CASSLTTGTNTGELFF
TRBV4-2 few CASTTGPQGDNEQFF
TRBV5-1 . CASSWAGTLNTEAFF
TRBV18 . CASSPPERMAGDTQYF
TRBV11-2 few CASSLDSFYGYTF
TRBV29-1 . CSVDKGTNEKLFF
TRBV7-2 . CASSSTGQPYGYTF
TRBV18 . CASSPSELAGGGEQFF
TRBV20-1 many CSASRGTSGLDTQYF
TRBV5-1 few CASSLDLVGYNEQFF
TRBV25-1 few CASVAAGGETQYF
TRBV11-2 . CASSQDGGLREQYF
TRBV12-3/TRBV12-4 many CASSPTGAFDTEAFF
TRBV12-3/TRBV12-4 . CASSLTAGLSYEQYF
TRBV4-2 . CASSQPVGDTSYNEQFF